The 27 T cell receptor beta chains reported below all come from one sample, sequenced in a study of T-cell memory formation after mild COVID-19. Using its own MiXCR run on the 5' RACE reads, TCRdb lists one record per CDR3 protein. The table includes almost 550,000 distinct CDR3 sequences, around 21% detected once. Sample: PBMCs or a T cell subset sorted from them (not recorded which). The receptor set was obtained from an adult woman who had mild COVID-19 (a few samples of this study predate the infection). Cell type and time point are not known.

The chain carries TRBV7-2 and TRBJ1-6, with 7 bases identical to TRBD1. CDR3 length equals 15 residues. Germline V gives CDR1 SGHTA, CDR2 FQGNSA. The trim removed 3 bases at V and 7 bases at J, leaving 6 bases unmatched. CDR3 in DNA: TGTGCCAGCAGCTTCACAGGGGAGATAAATTCACCCCTCCACTTT. It encodes CASSFTGEINSPLHF.

This clonotype has a handful of counts. V is TRBV5-1 and J is TRBJ2-1, with a possible D match to TRBD2 (5 bases). Germline loops: CDR1 SGHRS, CDR2 YFSETQ. This CDR3 is 15 amino acids long. Trimming took off 5 bases at V and 0 bases at J, with 12 bases between the two ends. Here the CDR3 reads CASSSAESSYNEQFF. The CDR3 DNA sequence: TGCGCCAGCAGTTCAGCGGAAAGCTCCTACAATGAGCAGTTCTTC.

A few counts support this clonotype. The J gene is TRBJ1-1, the V gene TRBV11-2, with a tentative D call TRBD1 (6 bases). Germline CDR1 is SGHAT and CDR2 is FQNNGV. The CDR3 covers 14 residues. The ends were cut back, 2 bases at V and 3 bases at J, with 10 bases in the middle. The CDR3 coding sequence is TGTGCCAGCAGCTTAAGCACAGGGTACACTGAAGCTTTCTTT. It translates to CASSLSTGYTEAFF.

Only a few counts were recorded for this clonotype. This chain links TRBV5-1 with TRBJ2-7, with a possible D match to TRBD2 (5 bases). Germline CDR1 is SGHRS and CDR2 is YFSETQ. This CDR3 has 12 amino acids. V lost 2 bases and J lost 5, with 8 bases in between. The CDR3 spells CASSFFGNEQYF. The DNA for the CDR3 is TGCGCCAGCAGCTTCTTCGGGAACGAGCAGTACTTC.

The V and J genes are TRBV7-6 and TRBJ2-7; D is perhaps TRBD1 or TRBD2 (7 bases each). CDR3 length equals 16 residues. The germline V gene encodes CDR1 SGHVS and CDR2 FNYEAQ. Deletions cut 5 bases from V and 7 bases from J, with 24 bases between. CDR3 loop: CASSNPGGAGATEQYF. DNA of the CDR3: TGTGCCAGCAGCAATCCAGGGGGGGCAGGAGCTACGGAGCAGTACTTC.

This chain joins TRBV12-3 or TRBV12-4 and TRBJ1-2, with unresolved D. The length of the CDR3 is 12 residues. With 1 base removed from V and 8 bases from J, the gap between germline ends came to 8 bases. CDR3 in DNA: TGTGCCAGCAGTTTAGGAGAGACGGGCTACACCTTC. Translation gives CASSLGETGYTF.

This chain joins TRBV5-6 and TRBJ1-5, with 8 bases lining up with TRBD1. The junction had 11 bases not matched to a gene; V was cut back by 6 bases and J by 6 bases. Germline CDR1 reads SGHDT; CDR2 reads YYEEEE. The CDR3 contains 15 residues. The chain's CDR3 is CASNLGQGIGQPQHF. In DNA form, the CDR3 reads TGTGCCAGCAACCTTGGACAGGGAATAGGTCAGCCCCAGCATTTT.

The V gene is TRBV12-3 or TRBV12-4, the J gene TRBJ1-2; 9 bases align to TRBD1. The CDR3 runs to 13 residues. Trimming took 7 bases from V and 6 from J; bases not matched to a gene: 6. The CDR3 nucleotides read TGTGCCAGCACCGGGACAGGGTACGATGGCTACACCTTC. It specifies CASTGTGYDGYTF.

V gene TRBV11-2 combines with J gene TRBJ2-3; 7 bases match TRBD2. Germline assignment: CDR1 SGHAT and CDR2 FQNNGV. V lost 10 bases, J lost 0 bases, and 19 bases stayed unmatched. CDR3 length: 18 residues. The CDR3 spells CATSPTPSGPLSTDTQYF. The CDR3 DNA sequence: TGTGCCACCTCCCCAACGCCTAGCGGTCCTTTGAGCACAGATACGCAGTATTTT.

V is TRBV14 and J is TRBJ2-1; TRBD2 might be the D (6 bases). The CDR3 loop spans 16 amino acids. The V and J ends lost 4 bases and 4 bases respectively, with 17 bases between them. The germline V gene encodes CDR1 SGHDN and CDR2 FVKESK. The CDR3: CASSLPRGSGYNEQFF. The CDR3 bases are TGTGCCAGCAGCCTCCCCCGGGGTAGCGGATACAATGAGCAGTTCTTC.

The rearrangement uses TRBV7-6 and TRBJ2-1; perhaps TRBD2 as D (7 bases). Per germline, CDR1 SGHVS and CDR2 FNYEAQ. The CDR3 extends over 15 amino acids. Deletions cut 4 bases from V and 8 bases from J, with 18 bases between. The CDR3 DNA follows: TGTGCCAGCAGCTCAAGAGGCGGGGGCGCGTATGAGCAGTTCTTC. This gives the protein CASSSRGGGAYEQFF.

The chain employs TRBV5-1 and TRBJ1-1; unclear D gene. The ends were cut back, 0 bases at V and 8 bases at J, with 14 bases in the middle. The CDR3 sequence is 14 residues long. CDR1 SGHRS and CDR2 YFSETQ come from the germline V gene. The chain's CDR3 is CASSLAWKGSEAFF. The CDR3, as DNA: TGCGCCAGCAGCTTGGCCTGGAAGGGCTCCGAAGCTTTCTTT.

This clonotype showed up many times. The chain recombines TRBV7-9 with TRBJ2-7; possible D gene TRBD1, 6 bases. CDR1 is SEHNR and CDR2 is FQNEAQ in the germline V gene (reference sequence). The V gene lost 1 base and the J gene lost 0 bases, with 13 bases spanning the gap. The CDR3 spans 16 residues. CDR3 sequence (DNA): TGTGCCAGCAGCTTAGGGGACATTCTTAACTCCTACGAGCAGTACTTC. It yields the protein CASSLGDILNSYEQYF.

There are a few counts of this clonotype. Here the CDR3 DNA reads TGTGCCAGCAGCTTAAATGCCAGAGGGAACACTGAAGCTTTCTTT. Translation: CASSLNARGNTEAFF. This chain connects TRBV7-6 to TRBJ1-1; D not resolved. Germline-derived CDR1 and CDR2 are SGHVS and FNYEAQ. V was clipped by 2 bases and J by 1 base, with 11 bases between them. The CDR3 totals 15 residues.

The chain combines TRBV24-1 with TRBJ2-1, with a tentative D call TRBD1 (5 bases). The V gene's germline CDR1 is KGHDR and CDR2 SFDVKD. The CDR3 length is 14 residues. V lost 0 bases and J 10 bases, leaving 12 bases between the germline ends. CDR3 coding DNA: TGTGCCACCAGTGATTTGCAAGGGGTCGGAGAGCAGTTCTTC. Its translation: CATSDLQGVGEQFF.

The chain links TRBV20-1 to TRBJ1-3; 10 nucleotides line up with TRBD1. With 3 bases clipped from V and 7 bases from J, the junction kept 9 bases outside the gene matches. The CDR3 is 15 residues long. Germline assignment: CDR1 DFQATT and CDR2 SNEGSKA (reference sequence). In nucleotides, the CDR3 is TGCAGTGCTAGCCCCGGACAGGGGGACAGGAACACCATATATTTT. Its translation: CSASPGQGDRNTIYF.

V and J are TRBV7-9 and TRBJ1-2; the D gene is possibly TRBD1 (6 bases). Germline V gene sequence: CDR1 SEHNR, CDR2 FQNEAQ (reference sequence). CDR3 length: 13 residues. V lost 0 bases, J lost 7 bases, and 9 bases lay in between. Here the CDR3 DNA reads TGTGCCAGCAGCTTAGCGCGGGGGCTTGGCTACACCTTC. Translating it yields CASSLARGLGYTF.

The chain recombines TRBV7-3 with TRBJ2-1; D possibly corresponds to TRBD1 (5 bases). Germline lookup yields CDR1 SGHTA and CDR2 FQGTGA. The CDR3 sequence is 13 residues long. V was shortened by 1 base and J by 8 bases, with 9 bases between the two germline ends. The chain's CDR3 is CASSLRGRDEQFF. The CDR3 bases are TGTGCCAGCAGCTTAAGGGGCCGGGATGAGCAGTTCTTC.

The chain combines TRBV24-1 with TRBJ1-1; D unresolved. The CDR3 runs 13 residues. The germline V and J ends were trimmed by 4 bases and 1 base, with 6 bases remaining between them. Germline CDR1 reads KGHDR; CDR2 reads SFDVKD. CDR3 nucleotides: TGTGCCACCAGTGACTCGTGGAACACTGAAGCTTTCTTT. This gives the protein CATSDSWNTEAFF.

Only a few counts were recorded for this clonotype. The V and J genes are TRBV4-2 and TRBJ2-5, with D perhaps TRBD1 (5 bases). The CDR3 sequence is 12 residues long. The V end was cut by 10 bases, the J end by 4 bases, with 13 bases between. Germline CDR1 is LGHNA and CDR2 is YNFKEQ. The CDR3 bases are TGTGCCACCATGGGAAGGGGAGAGACCCAGTACTTC. This codes for CATMGRGETQYF.

This clonotype was seen a few times. CDR3 DNA: TGTGCCAGCAGCCCTCCAGGGGCCGAGCAGTACTTC. It translates to CASSPPGAEQYF. The chain is built from TRBV7-2 and TRBJ2-7; perhaps TRBD1 as D (6 bases). Per germline, CDR1 SGHTA and CDR2 FQGNSA. V lost 5 bases and J 6 bases, leaving 11 bases between the germline ends. The CDR3 totals 12 residues. The variable domain in full, with the rest retrieved from reference TRBV7-2 and TRBJ2-7, is GAGVSQSPSNKVTEKGKDVELRCDPISGHTALYWYRQSLGQGLEFLIYFQGNSAPDKSGLPSDRFSAERTGGSVSTLTIQRTQQEDSAVYLCASSPPGAEQYFGPGTRLTVT.

The rearrangement links TRBV24-1 to TRBJ2-1; D may be TRBD1 (5 bases). V dropped 6 bases and J dropped 6 bases, with 5 bases sitting between them. CDR1 KGHDR and CDR2 SFDVKD come from the germline V gene. The CDR3 runs 11 residues. The CDR3 DNA reads TGTGCCACCAGTCAGGGCAATGAGCAGTTCTTC. It is translated as CATSQGNEQFF.

This clonotype was picked up a small number of times. This chain joins TRBV29-1 and TRBJ2-1; 11 nucleotides match TRBD2. The CDR3 has 14 residues. The germline gives CDR1 SQVTM, CDR2 ANQGSEA. J lost 5 bases, V lost 3 bases, and 3 bases had no gene match. In DNA, the CDR3 is TGCAGCGTTGAGGGACTAGCGGAAGACAATGAGCAGTTCTTC. Translating gives CSVEGLAEDNEQFF.

In this sample, this clonotype turned up a few times. This chain links TRBV23-1 with TRBJ2-3, with D maybe TRBD1 (5 bases). TRBV23-1 is an ORF, with its function uncertain. Trimming took off 2 bases at V and 2 bases at J, with 11 bases between the two ends. The CDR3 is 15 residues long. CDR3 sequence reads: CASSQATGVTDTQYF. For the CDR3, the DNA is TGCGCCAGCAGTCAAGCTACAGGAGTCACAGATACGCAGTATTTT.

The rearrangement uses TRBV2 and TRBJ2-4; perhaps TRBD1 as D (5 bases). This CDR3 contains 14 residues. CDR1 is SNHLY, CDR2 FYNNEI, per germline. V was cut by 7 bases and J by 3 bases, with 13 bases left in between. The CDR3 loop reads CASKGQIGKNIQYF. CDR3 coding DNA: TGTGCCAGCAAGGGGCAAATTGGCAAAAACATTCAGTACTTC.

V and J are TRBV7-6 and TRBJ1-1, with TRBD1 matching over 7 bases. The CDR3 has 16 residues. The germline CDR1 and CDR2 sequences are SGHVS and FNYEAQ. V was clipped by 1 base and J by 0 bases; unmatched bases: 5. CDR3 in amino acids: CASSLETGLLNTEAFF. Written as DNA, the CDR3 is TGTGCCAGCAGCTTAGAGACAGGGCTATTGAACACTGAAGCTTTCTTT.

This clonotype was detected a few times. J is TRBJ2-5 and V is TRBV7-8; no definite D call. The germline V gene encodes CDR1 SGHVS and CDR2 FQNEAQ. The length of the CDR3 is 15 residues. Trimming removed 4 bases at V and 2 bases at J, with 14 bases between. CDR3 nucleotide sequence: TGTGCCAGCAGCTCACAAAGGGTTTCACAAGAGACCCAGTACTTC. This sequence encodes CASSSQRVSQETQYF.